The T cell receptor (beta chain) described here comes from a study of T cell repertoires in cytomegalovirus infection. The wider study: Recently identified HLA-C-restricted CMV epitopes and well-studied HLA-B-restricted CMV epitopes were used by the study. Indicated by public TCR beta signatures were CMV infection and matching HLA type.

This clonotype has only a few counts. Antigen unknown. General study findings and limits: CMV carriers having the relevant HLA were flagged by cumulative public TCR beta family frequency. The ex vivo response was dominated by HLA-C-restricted CMV-specific TCR beta clonotypes.

There are 15 residues in the CDR3. Trimming cost V 4 bases and J 1 base; bases outside gene matches: 6. CDR1 is SEHNR, CDR2 FQNEAQ, per germline (reference sequence). TCRdb re-analysed the reads in MiXCR, keeping a single row per CDR3 protein. The sample has about 830,000 distinct CDR3 sequences; approximately 29% are singletons. The rearrangement links TRBV7-9 to TRBJ1-2; 7 bases agree with TRBD1. This sequence originates from a human donor in good health (CMV status not recorded). Some clones in this sample may be carry-over from other donors' samples. The sequences come from cultured CD8+ T cells from PBMCs, collected from culture after CMV antigen stimulation. Written as DNA, the CDR3 is TGTGCCAGCAGCTCGGGGACAGATTATAACTATGGCTACACCTTC. Translating gives CASSSGTDYNYGYTF.